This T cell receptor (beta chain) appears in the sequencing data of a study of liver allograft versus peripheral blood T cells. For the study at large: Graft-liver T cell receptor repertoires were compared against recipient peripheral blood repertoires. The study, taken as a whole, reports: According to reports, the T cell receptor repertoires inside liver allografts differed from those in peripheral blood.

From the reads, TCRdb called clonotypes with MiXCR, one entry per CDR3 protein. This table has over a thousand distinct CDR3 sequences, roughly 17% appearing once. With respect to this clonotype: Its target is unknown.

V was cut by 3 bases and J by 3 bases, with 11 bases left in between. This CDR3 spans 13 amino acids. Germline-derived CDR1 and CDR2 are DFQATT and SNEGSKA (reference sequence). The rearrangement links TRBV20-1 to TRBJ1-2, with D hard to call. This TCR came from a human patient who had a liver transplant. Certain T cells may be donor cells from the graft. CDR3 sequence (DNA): TGCAGTGCTAGGAAAATGGCGGACTATGGCTACACCTTC. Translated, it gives CSARKMADYGYTF.